This is a list of T cell receptor beta chains from one sample in a study of CD8+CD57+ T cells in acquired aplastic anemia. MiXCR, run by TCRdb on the reads, gives a single entry per CDR3 protein. The sample contains 150,000 to 170,000 distinct CDR3 sequences, 52% of which appear only once. Source material: sorted CD4+, CD8+, or CD8+CD57+ T cells (not recorded which) from PBMCs. These receptors were collected from a human donor with aplastic anemia. The CDR3 runs from the conserved cysteine through the conserved F or W. A D gene is named only where the DNA matches it firmly. The size entry is marked missing in some rows and otherwise reads once, few, many or a size class.

V gene,J gene,D gene,clone size,CDR3 DNA,CDR3 protein
TRBV2,TRBJ1-4,-,-,TGTGCCAGCCGGGGGGGAACTAATGAAAAACTGTTTTTT,CASRGGTNEKLFF
TRBV6-2/TRBV6-3,TRBJ1-1,-,many,TGTGCCAGCAGTTACGTTGGATTGGGCACTGAAGCTTTCTTT,CASSYVGLGTEAFF
TRBV12-3/TRBV12-4,TRBJ2-3,TRBD1,-,TGTGCCAGCAGTTCGGGACAGGGGGGGAGCACAGATACGCAGTATTTT,CASSSGQGGSTDTQYF
TRBV29-1,TRBJ1-1,-,-,TGCAGCGTTGAACAGGGGACTGAAGCTTTCTTT,CSVEQGTEAFF
TRBV6-1,TRBJ1-1,-,many,TGTGCCAGCAGGGGACGACTCGGATTCATGAACACTGAAGCTTTCTTT,CASRGRLGFMNTEAFF
TRBV20-1,TRBJ1-1,-,few,TGCAGTGCTATGACGGGGCCTGAAGCTTTCTTT,CSAMTGPEAFF
TRBV15,TRBJ2-7,-,-,TGTGCCACCAGCACCGGGACACAACTGAACGAGCAGTACTTC,CATSTGTQLNEQYF
TRBV19,TRBJ2-2,-,-,TGTGCCAGTAGTATCACAGGCGTCGGGGAGCTGTTTTTT,CASSITGVGELFF
TRBV20-1,TRBJ2-7,-,-,TGCAGCGCGGTCGCCTCCCGGGGCGCGGACTTTTCCTACGAGCAGTACTTC,CSAVASRGADFSYEQYF
TRBV15,TRBJ1-3,-,few,TGTGCCACCAGCAGGGACAGAGGGGGAAACACCATATATTTT,CATSRDRGGNTIYF
TRBV2,TRBJ2-1,TRBD2,many,TGTGCCAGCAGTGAAGTAGCGGGGGGGCCCAATGAGCAGTTCTTC,CASSEVAGGPNEQFF
TRBV11-1,TRBJ1-1,-,-,TGTGCCAGCAGCTTGGGCCCCTCGATTCCCATGAACACTGAAGCTTTCTTT,CASSLGPSIPMNTEAFF
TRBV12-5,TRBJ1-4,TRBD1,few,TGTGCTAGTGGTTTGGCCGGGACAGGGGGTTCTAATGAAAAACTGTTTTTT,CASGLAGTGGSNEKLFF
TRBV6-4,TRBJ2-1,TRBD2,-,TGTGCCAGCAGTGACTCGCCTAGCGGGTGGAATGAGCAGCTCTTC,CASSDSPSGWNEQLF
TRBV24-1,TRBJ2-1,-,few,TGTGCCACCATCGGAGGGGGGAAAGAGGAGCAGTTCTTC,CATIGGGKEEQFF
TRBV7-6,TRBJ1-1,-,-,TGTGCCAGCAGCTCAACTGTAAGACACTCTGAAGCTTTCTTT,CASSSTVRHSEAFF
TRBV6-1,TRBJ1-1,-,-,TGTGCCAGCAGTGAAGCCTCGGGCACTGAAGCTTTCTTT,CASSEASGTEAFF
TRBV7-9,TRBJ2-5,-,-,TGTGCCAGCAACAAACCCCCAAGCGGGCTAGCACATAGGGGGGAAGAGACCCAGTACTTC,CASNKPPSGLAHRGEETQYF
TRBV15,TRBJ2-5,-,many,TGTGCCACCAGAGTCCACGGCCAGCAGTCTGAGACCCAGTACTTC,CATRVHGQQSETQYF
TRBV12-3/TRBV12-4,TRBJ2-5,TRBD1,-,TGTGCCAGCAGTTTAGGGCTCAGGGGGCAGGAGACCCAGTACTTC,CASSLGLRGQETQYF
TRBV24-1,TRBJ2-7,TRBD2,few,TGTGCCACCAGTCCTAGCGGGAGCTACGAGCAGTACTTC,CATSPSGSYEQYF
TRBV19,TRBJ1-6,-,few,TGTGCCAGTAGTCCAGGGCAGGATAATTCACCCCTCCACTTT,CASSPGQDNSPLHF
TRBV3-1,TRBJ1-6,-,many,TGTGCCAGCAGCCAAAATAATACAGGGAAAGTAGGTAATTCACCCCTCCACTTT,CASSQNNTGKVGNSPLHF
TRBV20-1,TRBJ2-1,-,-,TGCGGTGATAGAGTCTGGGAAAGAGATGAGCAGTTCTTC,CGDRVWERDEQFF
TRBV20-1,TRBJ1-5,-,-,TGCAGTGCTAGAGGATCCATCGGCAATCAGCCCCAGCATTTT,CSARGSIGNQPQHF
TRBV9,TRBJ1-3,-,many,TGTGCCAGCAGCCGCGGACGCGGGCCTAACACCATATATTTT,CASSRGRGPNTIYF
TRBV6-1,TRBJ1-5,-,-,TGTGCCAGCAGTCCGGAGGGGCCCCCTAATCAGCCCCAGCATTTT,CASSPEGPPNQPQHF
TRBV19,TRBJ1-6,TRBD1,few,TGTGCCAGTACCCAACAGGGGGCAAAATCTTCACCCCTCCACTTT,CASTQQGAKSSPLHF
TRBV5-6,TRBJ2-7,-,-,TGTGCCAGCAGCTCGGCTCTGGGCTACGAGCAGTACTTC,CASSSALGYEQYF
TRBV19,TRBJ2-7,-,few,TGTGCCAGTAGTATCGCAGTGAGCTCCTACGAGCAGTACTTC,CASSIAVSSYEQYF
TRBV12-3/TRBV12-4,TRBJ2-1,TRBD2,few,TGTGCCAGCGCTATCGTGGCTAGCGGGGGGTCCAGGGGTGAGCAGTTCTTC,CASAIVASGGSRGEQFF
TRBV6-4,TRBJ2-1,TRBD2,-,TGTGCCACCAGTGACAATCGGGAGGGCCGGTACAATGAGCAGTTCTTC,CATSDNREGRYNEQFF
TRBV7-7,TRBJ2-5,-,once,TGTGCTAGCAGCCCGGTTGGCAGGGGACGGGAGACCCAGTACTTC,CASSPVGRGRETQYF
TRBV29-1,TRBJ2-2,-,many,TGCAGCGTTGAAGGGGATCCCGGCAGCACCGGGGAGCTGTTTTTT,CSVEGDPGSTGELFF
TRBV20-1,TRBJ1-2,-,many,TGCAGTGCCTACCCGGTGGGGAAAATGGATGGCTACACCTTC,CSAYPVGKMDGYTF
TRBV5-6,TRBJ1-2,-,many,TGTGCCAGCAGCTTGGCCCTTGGCTACACCTTC,CASSLALGYTF
TRBV12-3/TRBV12-4,TRBJ2-1,-,few,TGTGCCAGCAGTCTTACGTATTTTAATGAGCAGTTCTTC,CASSLTYFNEQFF
TRBV15,TRBJ2-1,TRBD2,-,TGTGCCACCAGCAGTCTAGCGGGGCATACAAATGAGCAGTTCTTC,CATSSLAGHTNEQFF
TRBV6-5,TRBJ2-1,TRBD2,-,TGTGCCAGCAGTTCGCGGGGACTAGTTATTTTTTTGCAGTTCTTC,CASSSRGLVIFLQFF
TRBV15,TRBJ1-1,-,-,TGTGCCACCACCTCCCTATCGGGGAACACTGAAGCTTTCTTT,CATTSLSGNTEAFF
TRBV5-1,TRBJ2-3,TRBD2,-,TGCGCCAGCAGCTTAAAGACTAGCGCGGCAGATACGCAGTATTTT,CASSLKTSAADTQYF
TRBV19,TRBJ1-5,-,many,TGTGCCAGTAGTTGGGAGCCGGATCAGCCCCAGCATTTT,CASSWEPDQPQHF
TRBV29-1,TRBJ1-4,-,-,TGCAGCGTTGAAGAGTCCGAGGGGCGGAAACTGTTTTTT,CSVEESEGRKLFF
TRBV2,TRBJ2-3,TRBD2,once,TGTGCCAGCAGTCTCGGGACTAGCAGCACAGATACGCAGTATTTT,CASSLGTSSTDTQYF
TRBV29-1,TRBJ2-7,-,many,TGCAGCGTTAAGATAGGGGACTACGAGCAGTACTTC,CSVKIGDYEQYF
TRBV7-6,TRBJ2-7,-,many,TGTACCAGCAGCCGGAATCCGGGGGGCCTCTCCTACGAGCAGTACTTC,CTSSRNPGGLSYEQYF
TRBV9,TRBJ2-6,-,many,TGTGCCAGCAGCGTAGGGACATCCCTCTCTGGGGCCAACGTCCTGACTTTC,CASSVGTSLSGANVLTF
TRBV19,TRBJ2-2,TRBD2,many,TGTGCCAGTAGTATCCTGACTAGCGGGGTGCCTCGGGGGGAGCTGTTTTTT,CASSILTSGVPRGELFF
TRBV20-1,TRBJ2-3,TRBD1,-,TGCAGTGCTACTTACCGGGACAGGGCAACAGATACGCAGTATTTT,CSATYRDRATDTQYF
TRBV3-1,TRBJ2-3,-,once,TGTGCCAGCAGCCAAATCGCAGATACGCAGTATTTT,CASSQIADTQYF
TRBV29-1,TRBJ1-2,-,many,TGCAGCGTCGTAGGGGGGCCACAAGACTATGGCTACACCTTC,CSVVGGPQDYGYTF
TRBV24-1,TRBJ2-1,TRBD2,-,TGTGCCACCGGTGATCCGGGAGGGCCTTCCGATGAGCAGTTCTTC,CATGDPGGPSDEQFF
TRBV2,TRBJ2-7,-,-,TGTGCCAGCAGTGAGGTAATGTCGTACGAGCAGTACTTC,CASSEVMSYEQYF